The rows below give T cell receptor beta chains drawn from one sample of a study of cytomegalovirus exposure and HLA in healthy donors. This table comes from immunoSEQ multiplex PCR, and its TCRdb copy is limited to in-frame clones, with some not included. The sample shows 80,000 to 100,000 clones, around 80% of them seen only once. Sequenced sample: PBMCs. The receptors derive from a man aged 40-49 years in good health and CMV-seronegative. Both conserved end residues are part of each CDR3. D genes are given only for firm matches. Not every row has a clone size; where given, it reads once, few, many or a size class.

CDR3nt	CDR3aa	abundance	d_gene	v_gene	j_gene
TGTGCCAGCAGTGGGACAGGGAGCTACGAGCAGTACTTC	CASSGTGSYEQYF	-	TRBD1	TRBV28	TRBJ2-7
TGTGCCAGCAGCTTAGACAGGAATGAAAAACTGTTTTTT	CASSLDRNEKLFF	few	-	TRBV7-8	TRBJ1-4
TGTGCCAGCAGTGTTGGGGTACGGATTGGGACAGGTTACAATGAGCAGTTCTTC	CASSVGVRIGTGYNEQFF	-	TRBD1	TRBV25-1	TRBJ2-1
TGTGCCCACATTGGGGACAGGGTTTTTCGACGTAATCAGCCCCAGCATTTT	CAHIGDRVFRRNQPQHF	-	TRBD1	TRBV7-2	TRBJ1-5
TGTGCCAGCAGCTTTAGCGGGGGCCTTTTGAATGAGCAGTTCTTC	CASSFSGGLLNEQFF	-	TRBD2	TRBV7-2	TRBJ2-1
TGCGCCAGCAGCGAATTCATGGGAGCTTCCTACGAGCAGTACTTC	CASSEFMGASYEQYF	-	-	TRBV4-3	TRBJ2-7
TGTGCCAGTCGGCGGACAGGAGATTGTGGCTACACCTTC	CASRRTGDCGYTF	once	TRBD1	TRBV5-6	TRBJ1-2
TGTGCCAGCAGTTTATTCCCAGGGAACACTGAAGCTTTCTTT	CASSLFPGNTEAFF	once	-	TRBV28	TRBJ1-1
TGTGCCAGCAGCCTACAGAGCAGGGGGGATGAGCAGTTCTTC	CASSLQSRGDEQFF	-	-	TRBV5-4	TRBJ2-1
TGTGCCAGCAGTCCGAGGCCTTCAAACGAGCAGTACTTC	CASSPRPSNEQYF	few	-	TRBV27	TRBJ2-7